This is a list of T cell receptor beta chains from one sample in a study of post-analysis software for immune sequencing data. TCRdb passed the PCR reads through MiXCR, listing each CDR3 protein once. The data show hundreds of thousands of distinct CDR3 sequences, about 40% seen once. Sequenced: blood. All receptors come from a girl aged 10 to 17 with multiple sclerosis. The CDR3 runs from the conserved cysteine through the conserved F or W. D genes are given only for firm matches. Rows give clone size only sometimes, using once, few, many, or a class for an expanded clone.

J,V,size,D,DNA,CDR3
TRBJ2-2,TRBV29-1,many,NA,TGCAGCGTTGAGGAAATTTGGGCAGGGGGGACCGGGGAGCTGTTTTTT,CSVEEIWAGGTGELFF
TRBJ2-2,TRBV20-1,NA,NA,TGCAGTGCTGGGAACACCGGGGAGCTGTTTTTT,CSAGNTGELFF
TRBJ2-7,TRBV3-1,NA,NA,TGTGCCAGCACCCAGGGCACAACCTACGAGCAGTACTTC,CASTQGTTYEQYF
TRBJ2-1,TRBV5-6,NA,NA,TGTGTCAGCAGCACCCCCGGGCAGGTCTACAATGAGCAGTTCTTC,CVSSTPGQVYNEQFF
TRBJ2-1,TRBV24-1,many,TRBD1,TGTGCCACCAGTGATTTACAGGGGAGCAATGAGCAGTTCTTC,CATSDLQGSNEQFF
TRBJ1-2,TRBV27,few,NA,TGTGCCAGCAGTTTATCACCCAGATACTATGGCTACACCTTC,CASSLSPRYYGYTF
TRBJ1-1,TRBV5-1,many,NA,TGCGCCAGCAGCCCGCAGGAGGGTGAAGCTTTCTTT,CASSPQEGEAFF
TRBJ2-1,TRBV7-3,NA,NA,TGTGCCAGCAGCCCCCCCCGGTCGGGAAGCTCCTACAATGAGCAGTTCTTC,CASSPPRSGSSYNEQFF
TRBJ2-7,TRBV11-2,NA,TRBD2,TGTGCCAGCAGCTTAGGGAGGCGACTAGCGGGAGGGGGATCTTCCTACGAGCAGTACTTC,CASSLGRRLAGGGSSYEQYF
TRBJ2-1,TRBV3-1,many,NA,TGTGCCAGCAGCCGGGGGGGCTCCGGCAATGAGCAGTTCTTC,CASSRGGSGNEQFF
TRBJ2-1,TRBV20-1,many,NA,TGCAGTGCTAGGGGGTCAGGCATAGCGGAGAGCTCCTACAATGAGCAGTTCTTC,CSARGSGIAESSYNEQFF
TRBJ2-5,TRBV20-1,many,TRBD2,TGCAGTGCCGCGGGAGGCTCCTACCAAGAGACCCAGTACTTC,CSAAGGSYQETQYF
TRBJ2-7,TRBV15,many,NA,TGTGCCACCAGCAGCTTAAATTACCAAGAGCAGTACTTC,CATSSLNYQEQYF
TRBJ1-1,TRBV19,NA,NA,TGTGCCAGTGTTGGTGTCACTGAAGCTTTCTTT,CASVGVTEAFF
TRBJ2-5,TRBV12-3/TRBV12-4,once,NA,TGTGCCAGCAGGAAGACAATCCAAGAGACCCAGTACTTC,CASRKTIQETQYF
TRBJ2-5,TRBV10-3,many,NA,TGTGCCATCAGTCGGGCCCTCCAAGAGACCCAGTACTTC,CAISRALQETQYF